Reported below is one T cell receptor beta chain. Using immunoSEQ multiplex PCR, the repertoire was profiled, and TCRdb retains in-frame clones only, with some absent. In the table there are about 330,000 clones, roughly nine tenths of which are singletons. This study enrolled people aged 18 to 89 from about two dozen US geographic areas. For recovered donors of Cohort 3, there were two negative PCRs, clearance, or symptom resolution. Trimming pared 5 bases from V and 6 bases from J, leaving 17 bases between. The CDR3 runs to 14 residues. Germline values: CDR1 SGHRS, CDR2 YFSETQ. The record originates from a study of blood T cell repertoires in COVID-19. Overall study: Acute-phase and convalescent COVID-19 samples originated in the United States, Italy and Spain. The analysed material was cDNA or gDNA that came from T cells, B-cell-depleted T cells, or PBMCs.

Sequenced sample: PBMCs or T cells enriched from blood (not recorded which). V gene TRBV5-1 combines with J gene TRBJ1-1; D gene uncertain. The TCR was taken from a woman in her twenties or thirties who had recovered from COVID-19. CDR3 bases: TGCGCCAGCAGACCCAGTCTCGAGGTGCCTGAAGCTTTCTTT. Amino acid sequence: CASRPSLEVPEAFF.